The text below deals with one T cell receptor (beta chain). Looked up from germline, CDR1 is SGHDT and CDR2 is YYEEEE. Trimming cost V 3 bases and J 4 bases, with 14 bases left between them. The CDR3 totals 15 residues. Each patient with chemo-refractory metastatic non-small-cell lung cancer was treated with focal radiation plus CTLA-4 blockade using ipilimumab. Repertoires were generated with immunoSEQ multiplex PCR, while TCRdb's copy carries only in-frame clones and drops some. The table includes around 85,000 clones, 70% to 90% detected once. This sample was included in a study of radiotherapy plus CTLA-4 blockade in lung cancer.

The chain links TRBV5-6 to TRBJ1-5; no clear D. Sequencing was performed on peripheral blood, taken from a patient treated with radiotherapy plus ipilimumab. This TCR was recovered from a human donor with non-small cell lung cancer who had a partial response to radiotherapy plus ipilimumab. The CDR3 nucleotides are TGTGCCAGCAGCTCCCGACAAGCCCTAAATCAGCCCCAGCATTTT. Residues: CASSSRQALNQPQHF.